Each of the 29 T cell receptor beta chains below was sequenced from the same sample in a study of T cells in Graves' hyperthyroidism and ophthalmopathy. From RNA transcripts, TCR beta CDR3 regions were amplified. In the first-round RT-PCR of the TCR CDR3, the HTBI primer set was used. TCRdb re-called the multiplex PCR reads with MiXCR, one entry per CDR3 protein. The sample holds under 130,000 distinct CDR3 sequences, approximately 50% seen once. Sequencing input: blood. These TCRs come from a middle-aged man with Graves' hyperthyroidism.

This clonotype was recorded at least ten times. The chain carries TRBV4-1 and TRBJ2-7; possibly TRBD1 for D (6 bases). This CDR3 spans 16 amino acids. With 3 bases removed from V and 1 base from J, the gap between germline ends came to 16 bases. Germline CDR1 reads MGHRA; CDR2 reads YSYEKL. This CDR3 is CASSHTSRGRSYEQYF. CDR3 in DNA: TGCGCCAGCAGCCATACATCCAGGGGCCGATCCTACGAGCAGTACTTC.

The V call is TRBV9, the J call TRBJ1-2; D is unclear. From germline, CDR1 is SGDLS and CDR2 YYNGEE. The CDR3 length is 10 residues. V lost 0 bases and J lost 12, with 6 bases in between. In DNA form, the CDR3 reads TGTGCCAGCAGCGTAGGGGGTAACACCTTC. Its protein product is CASSVGGNTF.

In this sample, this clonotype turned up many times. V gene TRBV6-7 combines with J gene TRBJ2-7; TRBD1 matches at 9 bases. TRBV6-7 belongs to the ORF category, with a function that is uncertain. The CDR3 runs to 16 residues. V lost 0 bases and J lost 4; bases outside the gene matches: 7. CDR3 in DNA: TGTGCCAGCAGTTACTCAACAGGGGGCAAAAGTTACGAGCAGTACTTC. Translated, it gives CASSYSTGGKSYEQYF.

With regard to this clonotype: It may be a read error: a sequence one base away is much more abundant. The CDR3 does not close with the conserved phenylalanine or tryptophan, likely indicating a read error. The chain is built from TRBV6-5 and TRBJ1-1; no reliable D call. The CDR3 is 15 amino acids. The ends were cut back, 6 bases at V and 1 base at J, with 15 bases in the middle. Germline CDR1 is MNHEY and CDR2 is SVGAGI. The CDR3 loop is CASRSTLKANTEAFC. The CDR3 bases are TGTGCCAGCAGGTCGACATTAAAGGCGAACACTGAAGCTTTCTGT.

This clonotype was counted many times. The CDR3 loop reads CSARDPRTGASEQYF. CDR3 DNA sequence: TGCAGTGCTAGAGATCCTAGGACAGGGGCTAGCGAGCAGTACTTC. The V and J genes are TRBV20-1 and TRBJ2-7; 9 positions match TRBD1. Germline trimming cut 0 bases from V and 6 bases from J; bases unmatched to any gene: 9. Germline CDR1 reads DFQATT; CDR2 reads SNEGSKA (reference sequence). The CDR3 sequence is 15 residues long.

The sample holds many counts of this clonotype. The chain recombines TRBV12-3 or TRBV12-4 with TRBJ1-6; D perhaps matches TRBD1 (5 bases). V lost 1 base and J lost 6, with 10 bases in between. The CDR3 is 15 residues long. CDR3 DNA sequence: TGTGCCAGCAGTTTAGGGGGACGGCCTAATTCACCCCTCCACTTT. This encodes CASSLGGRPNSPLHF.

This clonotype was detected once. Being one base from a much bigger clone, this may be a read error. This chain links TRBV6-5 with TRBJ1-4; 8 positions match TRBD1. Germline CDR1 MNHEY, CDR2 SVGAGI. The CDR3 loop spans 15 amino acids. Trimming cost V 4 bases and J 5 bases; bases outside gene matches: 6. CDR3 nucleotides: TGTGCCAGCAGTTTCTCACACAGGGGGAATGAAAAACTGTTTTTT. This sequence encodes CASSFSHRGNEKLFF.

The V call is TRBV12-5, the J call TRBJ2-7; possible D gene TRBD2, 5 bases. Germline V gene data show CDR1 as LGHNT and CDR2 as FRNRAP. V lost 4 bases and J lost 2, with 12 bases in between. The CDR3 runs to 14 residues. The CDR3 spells CASGSLAPPYEQYF. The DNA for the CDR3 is TGTGCTAGTGGTTCGCTAGCTCCCCCCTACGAGCAGTACTTC. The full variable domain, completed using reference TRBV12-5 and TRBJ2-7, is DARVTQTPRHKVTEMGQEVTMRCQPILGHNTVFWYRQTMMQGLELLAYFRNRAPLDDSGMPKDRFSAEMPDATLATLKIQPSEPRDSAVYFCASGSLAPPYEQYFGPGTRLTVT.

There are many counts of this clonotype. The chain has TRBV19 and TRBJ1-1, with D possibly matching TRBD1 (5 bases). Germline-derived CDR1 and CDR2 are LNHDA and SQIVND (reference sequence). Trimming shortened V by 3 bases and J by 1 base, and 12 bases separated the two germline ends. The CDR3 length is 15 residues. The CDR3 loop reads CASSIGDSGNTEAFF. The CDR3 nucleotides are TGTGCCAGTAGTATCGGTGACAGCGGGAACACTGAAGCTTTCTTT.

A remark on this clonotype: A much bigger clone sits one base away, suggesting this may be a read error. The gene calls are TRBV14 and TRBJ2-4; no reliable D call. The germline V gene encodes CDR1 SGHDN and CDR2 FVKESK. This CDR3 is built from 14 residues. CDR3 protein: CASSQGVWENTQYF. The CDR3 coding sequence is TGTGCCAGCAGCCAAGGTGTATGGGAAAACACTCAGTACTTC.

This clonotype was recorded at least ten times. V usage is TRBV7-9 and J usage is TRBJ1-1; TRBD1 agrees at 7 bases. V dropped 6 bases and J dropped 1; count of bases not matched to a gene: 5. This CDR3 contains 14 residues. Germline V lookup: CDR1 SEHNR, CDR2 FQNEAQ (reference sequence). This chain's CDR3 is CASSYDRANTEAFF. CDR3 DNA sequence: TGTGCCAGCAGTTATGACAGGGCGAACACTGAAGCTTTCTTT.

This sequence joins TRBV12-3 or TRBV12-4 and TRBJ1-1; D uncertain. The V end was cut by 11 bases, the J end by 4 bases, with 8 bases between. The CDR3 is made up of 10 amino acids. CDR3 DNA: TGTGCCGAGGGAAGCACTGAAGCTTTCTTT. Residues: CAEGSTEAFF.

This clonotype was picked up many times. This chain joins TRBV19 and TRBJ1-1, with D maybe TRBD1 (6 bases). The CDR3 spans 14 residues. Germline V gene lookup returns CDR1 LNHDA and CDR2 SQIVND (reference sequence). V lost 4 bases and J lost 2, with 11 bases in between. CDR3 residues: CASSRRTVNTEAFF. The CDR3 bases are TGTGCCAGTAGTAGGAGGACAGTAAACACTGAAGCTTTCTTT.

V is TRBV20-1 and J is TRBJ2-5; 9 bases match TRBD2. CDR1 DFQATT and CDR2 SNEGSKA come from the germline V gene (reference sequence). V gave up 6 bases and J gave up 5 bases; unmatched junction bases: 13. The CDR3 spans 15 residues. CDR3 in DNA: TGCAGTGCCTCTCCGGCGGGGGGGCCCGGGGAGACCCAGTACTTC. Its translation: CSASPAGGPGETQYF.

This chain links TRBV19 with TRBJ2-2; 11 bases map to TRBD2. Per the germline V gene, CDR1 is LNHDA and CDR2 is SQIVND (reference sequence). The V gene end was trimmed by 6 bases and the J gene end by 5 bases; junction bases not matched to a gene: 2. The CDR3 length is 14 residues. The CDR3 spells CASRRTSGTGELFF. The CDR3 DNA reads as TGTGCCAGTAGACGGACTAGCGGGACCGGGGAGCTGTTTTTT.

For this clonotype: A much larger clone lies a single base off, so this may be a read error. The CDR3 coding sequence is TGTGCCAGCAGAATGTCCCAGGGGACAGGCGAGCAGTACTTC. Translated, it gives CASRMSQGTGEQYF. The chain carries TRBV7-3 and TRBJ2-7; 8 bases match TRBD1. This CDR3 has 14 residues. The V and J ends lost 6 bases and 6 bases, in that order; junction bases with no gene match: 10. The germline CDR1 and CDR2 sequences are SGHTA and FQGTGA.

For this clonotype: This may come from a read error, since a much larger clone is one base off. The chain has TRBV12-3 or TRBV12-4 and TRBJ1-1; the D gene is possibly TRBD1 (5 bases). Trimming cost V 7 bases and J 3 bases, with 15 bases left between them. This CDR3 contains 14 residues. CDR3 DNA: TGTGCCAGCAAGGTGGGGGGGAAGGACACTGAAGCTTTCTTT. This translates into CASKVGGKDTEAFF.

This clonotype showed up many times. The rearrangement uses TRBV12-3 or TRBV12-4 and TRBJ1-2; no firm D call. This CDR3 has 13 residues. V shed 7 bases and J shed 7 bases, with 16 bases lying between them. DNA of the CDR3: TGTGCCAGCACTCCCTGGGCACGGGGTGGCTACACCTTC. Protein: CASTPWARGGYTF.

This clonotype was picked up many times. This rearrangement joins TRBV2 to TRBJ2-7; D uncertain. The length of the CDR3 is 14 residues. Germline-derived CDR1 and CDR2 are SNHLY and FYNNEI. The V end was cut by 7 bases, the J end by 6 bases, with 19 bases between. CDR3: CASTQDPVPTEQYF. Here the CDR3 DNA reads TGTGCCAGCACCCAAGACCCAGTGCCCACCGAGCAGTACTTC.

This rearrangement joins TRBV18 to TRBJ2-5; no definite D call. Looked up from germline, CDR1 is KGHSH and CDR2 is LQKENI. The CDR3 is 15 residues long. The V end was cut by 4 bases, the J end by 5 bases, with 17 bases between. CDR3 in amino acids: CASSLSSTTLETQYF. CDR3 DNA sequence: TGTGCCAGCTCACTGTCCTCAACCACTCTGGAGACCCAGTACTTC.

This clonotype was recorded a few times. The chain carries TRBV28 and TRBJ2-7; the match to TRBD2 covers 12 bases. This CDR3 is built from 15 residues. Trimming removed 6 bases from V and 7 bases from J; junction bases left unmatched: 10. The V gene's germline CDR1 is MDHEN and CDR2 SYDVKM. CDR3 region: CASSPLAGGPGEQYF. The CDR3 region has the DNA TGTGCCAGCAGCCCTCTAGCGGGAGGGCCGGGGGAGCAGTACTTC.

The CDR3 is CATSRDSTSGDGETQYF. CDR3 DNA sequence: TGTGCCACCAGCAGAGATTCGACTAGCGGGGATGGGGAGACCCAGTACTTC. The genes are TRBV15 and TRBJ2-5; 11 nucleotides agree with TRBD2. The CDR3 sequence is 17 residues long. Germline CDR1 LNHNV, CDR2 YYDKDF (reference sequence). V shed 0 bases, J shed 5 bases, and the junction held 8 bases outside the gene matches.

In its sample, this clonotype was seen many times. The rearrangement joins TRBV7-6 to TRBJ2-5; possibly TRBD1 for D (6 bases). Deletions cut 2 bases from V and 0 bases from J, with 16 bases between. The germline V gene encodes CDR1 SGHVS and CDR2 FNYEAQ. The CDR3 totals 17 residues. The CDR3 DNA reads TGTGCCAGCAGCTTAACGTCACGGACAGACTACCAAGAGACCCAGTACTTC. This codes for CASSLTSRTDYQETQYF.

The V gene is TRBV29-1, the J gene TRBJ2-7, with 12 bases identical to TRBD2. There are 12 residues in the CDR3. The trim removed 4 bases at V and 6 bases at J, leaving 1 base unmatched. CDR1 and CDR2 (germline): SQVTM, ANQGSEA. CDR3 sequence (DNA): TGCAGCGTTGGGACTAGCGGGGTCGAGCAGTACTTC. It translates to CSVGTSGVEQYF.

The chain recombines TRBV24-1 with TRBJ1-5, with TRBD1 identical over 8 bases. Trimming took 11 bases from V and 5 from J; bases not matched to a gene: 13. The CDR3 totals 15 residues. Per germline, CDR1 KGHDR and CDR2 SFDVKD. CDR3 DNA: TGTGCCAGCTCACCACGCAGGGGGCACGATCAGCCCCAGCATTTT. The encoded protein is CASSPRRGHDQPQHF.

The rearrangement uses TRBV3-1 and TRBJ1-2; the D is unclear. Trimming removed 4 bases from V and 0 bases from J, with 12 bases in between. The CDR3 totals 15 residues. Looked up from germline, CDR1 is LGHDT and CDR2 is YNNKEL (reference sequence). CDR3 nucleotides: TGTGCCAGCAGCCTCGGCCCAGGCGCTAACTATGGCTACACCTTC. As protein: CASSLGPGANYGYTF.

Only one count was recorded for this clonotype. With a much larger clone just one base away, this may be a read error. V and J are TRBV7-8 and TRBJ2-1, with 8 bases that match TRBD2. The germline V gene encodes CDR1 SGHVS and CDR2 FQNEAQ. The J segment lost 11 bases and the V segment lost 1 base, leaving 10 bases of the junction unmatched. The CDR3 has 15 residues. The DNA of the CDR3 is TGTGCCAGCAGCTTAGAAGCTAGCGGGTTGTCTCAGCAGTTCTTC. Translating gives CASSLEASGLSQQFF.

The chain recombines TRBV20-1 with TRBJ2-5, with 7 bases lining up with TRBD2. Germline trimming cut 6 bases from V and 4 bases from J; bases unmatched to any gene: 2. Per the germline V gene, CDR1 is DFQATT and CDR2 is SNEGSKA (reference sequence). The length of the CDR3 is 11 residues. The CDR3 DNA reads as TGCAGTGCCCCGGGGGGAGAGACCCAGTACTTC. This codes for CSAPGGETQYF.

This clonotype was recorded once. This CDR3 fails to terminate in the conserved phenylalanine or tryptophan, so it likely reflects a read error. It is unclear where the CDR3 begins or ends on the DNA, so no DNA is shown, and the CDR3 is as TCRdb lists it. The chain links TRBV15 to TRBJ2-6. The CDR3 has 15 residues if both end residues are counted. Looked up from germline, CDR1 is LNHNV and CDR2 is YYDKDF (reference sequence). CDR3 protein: CATSRDRSSGANVLV.